Each of the 24 T cell receptor beta chains below was sequenced from the same sample in a study of tumor-infiltrating lymphocytes in primary liver carcinoma. Starting material of about 450 ng total RNA yielded TCR beta cDNA via a constant-region primer. Investigators got TCR beta libraries out of three nested multiplex PCR rounds, done with slightly modified ARM-PCR. Running around 9 cycles apiece, the first two PCR rounds relied on TRBV1-TRBV30 forward primers together with a C-beta reverse primer. TCRdb independently ran MiXCR on the multiplex PCR reads; one entry per CDR3 protein. The repertoire holds 95,000 to 150,000 distinct CDR3 sequences, roughly three fifths seen once, with around 8.5% in the top ten. The source material, roughly 18-32 mg of unsorted bulk tissue, was used to co-extract RNA and DNA. Material: liver tumor tissue from sampling region 1. Subset: tumor region T1, superior pole. The source of these receptors is an older woman with primary liver carcinoma and hepatitis B virus infection.

Comments on this clonotype: A clone one base away is much larger, so this may be a read error. V gene TRBV29-1 combines with J gene TRBJ1-1; D call uncertain. CDR1 is SQVTM, CDR2 ANQGSEA, per germline. The CDR3 consists of 12 residues. CDR3 coding DNA: TGCAACGCAGGCTTTCAGAACACTGAAACTTTCTTT. It translates to CNAGFQNTETFF.

This clonotype turned up a few times. The gene calls are TRBV5-6 and TRBJ2-5, with 11 bases matching TRBD2. V shed 2 bases, J shed 5 bases, and the junction held 5 bases outside the gene matches. The CDR3 covers 15 residues. CDR1 is SGHDT, CDR2 YYEEEE, per germline. CDR3: CASSFSGRAEETQYF. The CDR3 region has the DNA TGTGCCAGCAGCTTTAGCGGGAGGGCGGAGGAGACCCAGTACTTC.

As for this clonotype: A read error is possible here, since a much larger clone lies one base away. This chain joins TRBV6-5 and TRBJ1-5; D remains ambiguous. Germline CDR1 reads MNHEY; CDR2 reads SVGAGI. The CDR3 is 13 amino acids. The V and J ends lost 4 bases and 7 bases respectively, with 11 bases between them. CDR3 residues: CASSCLGGQPQHF. The CDR3, as DNA: TGTGCCAGCAGTTGTCTTGGCGGGCAGCCCCAGCATTTT.

This clonotype was detected only a few times. The chain recombines TRBV7-9 with TRBJ2-7; no clear D. The CDR3 extends over 11 amino acids. CDR1 and CDR2 from the germline V gene are SEHNR and FQNEAQ (reference sequence). Trimming shortened V by 5 bases and J by 7 bases, and 9 bases separated the two germline ends. CDR3 loop: CASSRLGEQYF. The CDR3 coding sequence is TGTGCCAGCAGCCGACTCGGGGAGCAGTACTTC. Full variable domain (missing parts from reference TRBV7-9 and TRBJ2-7): DTGVSQNPRHKITKRGQNVTFRCDPISEHNRLYWYRQTLGQGPEFLTYFQNEAQLEKSRLLSDRFSAERPKGSFSTLEIQRTEQGDSAMYLCASSRLGEQYFGPGTRLTVT.

This clonotype showed up many times. V is TRBV29-1 and J is TRBJ2-7; 7 bases agree with TRBD2. Trimming took 4 bases from V and 7 from J; bases not matched to a gene: 7. The CDR3 is 12 amino acids. Germline-derived CDR1 and CDR2 are SQVTM and ANQGSEA. The chain's CDR3 is CSVGASGYEQYF. The CDR3 region has the DNA TGCAGCGTTGGGGCTAGCGGTTATGAGCAGTACTTC.

This clonotype came up a few times. The chain combines TRBV12-3 or TRBV12-4 with TRBJ1-1, with a tentative D call TRBD1 (5 bases). The CDR3 has 15 amino acids. Trimming stripped 5 bases from V and 4 bases from J, with 17 bases between. The CDR3 DNA reads TGTGCCAGCAGTGCCGCAGGGATGGTAGGCACTGAAGCTTTCTTT. It encodes CASSAAGMVGTEAFF.

The gene calls are TRBV21-1 and TRBJ2-1; whether TRBD2, the table's D call, matches the DNA was not checked. TRBV21-1 is recorded as a pseudogene. The CDR3 runs 16 residues. CDR3 in amino acids: CASSNSGLAGEYEQFF. The CDR3 DNA is TGTGCCAGCAGCAATTCGGGACTAGCGGGAGAGTATGAGCAGTTCTTC.

This clonotype is categorized as medium-sized. This sequence joins TRBV12-3 or TRBV12-4 and TRBJ1-2; TRBD1 is a possible D gene (6 bases). V shed 7 bases and J shed 2 bases, with 11 bases lying between them. The CDR3 length is 13 residues. The CDR3 reads CASTTDRNYGYTF. CDR3 in DNA: TGTGCCAGCACTACTGACAGGAACTATGGCTACACCTTC.

Concerning this clonotype itself: A much larger clone is a single base away; this may be a read error. The V gene is TRBV6-1, the J gene TRBJ2-1; tentatively, D is TRBD1 or TRBD2 (5 bases each). CDR1 is MNHNS and CDR2 is SASEGT in the germline V gene. The CDR3 consists of 16 residues. V was shortened by 6 bases and J by 6 bases, with 21 bases between the two germline ends. CDR3 protein: CASRRGGGQSCNEQFF. The CDR3, as DNA: TGTGCCAGCAGGAGGGGTGGCGGACAATCTTGCAATGAGCAGTTCTTC.

This clonotype came up a few times. The V gene is TRBV6-5, the J gene TRBJ1-2; 8 positions match TRBD1. With V trimmed by 6 bases and J by 3 bases, 6 bases remained unmatched. The CDR3 spans 14 residues. Germline CDR1 MNHEY, CDR2 SVGAGI. CDR3 DNA sequence: TGTGCCAGCAGGCCAGCAGGGGGCGACTATGGCTACACCTTC. This translates into CASRPAGGDYGYTF.

Points on this clonotype: The junction does not match germline at one end; this may be a read error. This chain joins TRBV29-1 and TRBJ1-4; 9 nucleotides align to TRBD1. Germline CDR1 reads SQVTM; CDR2 reads ANQGSEA. The CDR3 is made up of 14 amino acids. The CDR3: CSVAGQGTNKKLFF. The CDR3 DNA is TGCAGCGTTGCAGGACAGGGGACTAATAAAAAATTGTTTTTT.

Ten or more counts support this clonotype. V usage is TRBV7-9 and J usage is TRBJ1-6; 8 bases map to TRBD1. This CDR3 is 14 amino acids long. Germline CDR1 SEHNR, CDR2 FQNEAQ (reference sequence). The V gene end was trimmed by 4 bases and the J gene end by 5 bases; junction bases not matched to a gene: 1. The CDR3 sequence: CASSSTGDNSPLHF. The CDR3 DNA sequence: TGTGCCAGCAGCTCGACAGGGGATAATTCACCCCTCCACTTT.

As for this clonotype: The junction shows a germline mismatch at one end, possibly a read error. The chain carries TRBV7-3 and TRBJ2-1; 11 bases match TRBD1. Per germline, CDR1 SGHTA and CDR2 FQGTGA. This CDR3 is 15 amino acids long. The CDR3 nucleotides read TGTGCCAGCGGCTTATCGCGGGACAGGGGGGATGAGCGGTTCTTC. Translation: CASGLSRDRGDERFF.

On this clonotype: Being one base from a much bigger clone, this may be a read error. This chain connects TRBV6-2 or TRBV6-3 to TRBJ2-6; no reliable D call. Germline-derived CDR1 and CDR2 are MNHEY and SVGEGT. The CDR3 extends over 15 amino acids. CDR3 in amino acids: CSTKGDTSGANVLTF. CDR3 in DNA: TGTTCCACCAAAGGAGACACCTCTGGGGCCAACGTCCTGACTTTC.

The V gene is TRBV4-2, the J gene TRBJ2-7, with 9 bases that match TRBD2. Germline CDR1 and CDR2: LGHNA and YNFKEQ. V was pared by 0 bases and J by 6 bases, with 6 bases of the junction left unmatched. The CDR3 is 15 residues long. CDR3 nucleotides: TGTGCCAGCAGCCAAGACCTAGCGGGGACGGTCGAGCAGTACTTC. Protein sequence: CASSQDLAGTVEQYF.

Concerning this clonotype: In this CDR3 the conserved last residue, phenylalanine or tryptophan, is missing, so a read error is likely. The V call is TRBV11-2, the J call TRBJ2-3; TRBD2 is a possible D gene (7 bases). CDR1 and CDR2 from the germline V gene are SGHAT and FQNNGV. CDR3 length: 21 residues. Trimming took off 4 bases at V and 6 bases at J, with 35 bases between the two ends. The CDR3 sequence: CASSSFPGTSGTHTNTDTQYI. The CDR3 nucleotides are TGTGCCAGCAGCTCCTTCCCAGGGACAAGCGGGACCCACACAAATACGGATACGCAGTATATT.

The CDR3 region is CGTYTWGLFF. CDR3 coding DNA: TGCGGGACCTACACCTGGGGGCTGTTTTTT. The gene calls are TRBV29-1 and TRBJ2-2, with D possibly called TRBD1 or TRBD2 (5 bases each). The CDR3 consists of 10 residues. CDR1 is SQVTM and CDR2 is ANQGSEA in the germline V gene.

Comments on this clonotype: A much larger clone is a single base away; this may be a read error. The J gene is TRBJ2-1, the V gene TRBV5-1; D is uncertain. Looked up from germline, CDR1 is SGHRS and CDR2 is YFSETQ. This CDR3 is built from 14 residues. Here the CDR3 DNA reads TGCGCCAGCAGTTCATCAAGCTCCTACGATGAGCAGTTCTTC. This sequence encodes CASSSSSSYDEQFF.

This clonotype was observed at least ten times. The rearrangement uses TRBV29-1 and TRBJ2-7, with D possibly called TRBD1 or TRBD2 (5 bases each). Trimming took 7 bases from V and 3 from J, leaving 16 bases between them. The CDR3 extends over 13 amino acids. The germline V gene encodes CDR1 SQVTM and CDR2 ANQGSEA. CDR3 amino acids: CSARETRDYEQYF. Here the CDR3 DNA reads TGCAGCGCCAGGGAGACTCGCGACTACGAGCAGTACTTC.

With regard to this clonotype: The CDR3 carries no conserved terminal phenylalanine or tryptophan, so it likely arises from a read error. CDR3 residues: CAIKKYGDEAFY. In DNA form, the CDR3 reads TGTGCCATCAAGAAATACGGCGACGAAGCTTTCTAT. J is TRBJ1-1 and V is TRBV11-2; D gene uncertain. The CDR3 has 12 amino acids. Trimming took off 10 bases at V and 8 bases at J, with 17 bases between the two ends. Germline values: CDR1 SGHAT, CDR2 FQNNGV.

This clonotype showed up just a few times. This rearrangement joins TRBV6-6 to TRBJ1-4; D not resolved. CDR1 is MNHNY, CDR2 SVGAGI, per germline (reference sequence). V was cut by 7 bases and J by 0 bases, with 12 bases left in between. The CDR3 totals 15 residues. The chain's CDR3 is CASKNSLSTNEKLFF. CDR3 coding DNA: TGTGCCAGCAAAAACAGTCTATCAACTAATGAAAAACTGTTTTTT.

This clonotype was picked up many times. The chain couples TRBV29-1 to TRBJ2-3, with D unresolved. Germline V lookup: CDR1 SQVTM, CDR2 ANQGSEA. This CDR3 comprises 14 residues. The ends were cut back, 7 bases at V and 0 bases at J, with 14 bases in the middle. CDR3 nucleotides: TGCAGCGCCGCGACTTCCCTTAGCACAGATACGCAGTATTTT. It specifies CSAATSLSTDTQYF.

About this clonotype: The junction and the germline gene differ at one end; a read error may be behind it. CDR3 in DNA: TGCAGTGTTGCCCTCAGGTTATGGGACGAGCAGTACTTC. Translated, it gives CSVALRLWDEQYF. The chain joins TRBV29-1 to TRBJ2-7; D not resolved. CDR3 length: 13 amino acids. Germline V gives CDR1 SQVTM, CDR2 ANQGSEA.

Written as DNA, the CDR3 is TGTGCCAGCACCGAATGGTGGGACAGGAAAGAAAAACTGTTTTTT. Protein sequence: CASTEWWDRKEKLFF. The rearrangement uses TRBV13 and TRBJ1-4, with 8 nucleotides matching TRBD1. Germline CDR1 and CDR2: PRHDT and FYEKMQ (reference sequence). The CDR3 runs to 15 residues. With V trimmed by 7 bases and J by 8 bases, 12 bases remained unmatched. Supplemented by reference TRBV13 and TRBJ1-4, the full variable domain reads AAGVIQSPRHLIKEKRETATLKCYPIPRHDTVYWYQQGPGQDPQFLISFYEKMQSDKGSIPDRFSAQQFSDYHSELNMSSLELGDSALYFCASTEWWDRKEKLFFGSGTQLSVL.